This passage covers 27 T cell receptor beta chains from one sample sequenced in a study of blood T cell repertoires in COVID-19. The repertoire was sequenced with immunoSEQ multiplex PCR; TCRdb's copy has only in-frame clones and lacks some. This table has 150,000 to 200,000 clones, 84% appearing once. Sequenced sample: peripheral blood. Receptors originate from a woman aged 70-85 years with COVID-19, enrolled during active disease.

Worth noting for this clone: Mismatch with germline at one junction end may stem from a read error. The gene calls are TRBV6-5 and TRBJ2-5; TRBD2 matches at 7 bases. Germline V lookup: CDR1 MNHEY, CDR2 SVGAGI. There are 14 residues in the CDR3. The CDR3 is CASSDSGLDGTQYF. The CDR3 nucleotides read TGTGCCAGCAGTGACTCAGGACTAGATGGGACCCAGTACTTC.

The chain recombines TRBV28 with TRBJ2-4; D is unclear. The V and J ends lost 6 bases and 0 bases respectively, with 12 bases between them. CDR3 length: 15 residues. Germline values: CDR1 MDHEN, CDR2 SYDVKM. The CDR3 sequence is CASRSESLAKNIQYF. The CDR3, as DNA: TGTGCCAGCAGATCCGAGTCCCTAGCCAAAAACATTCAGTACTTC.

The V gene is TRBV2, the J gene TRBJ1-1; 8 bases are a match to TRBD1. Germline V CDR1 and CDR2: SNHLY, FYNNEI. The CDR3 extends over 14 amino acids. Trimming cost V 3 bases and J 5 bases; bases outside gene matches: 5. The CDR3 region is CASSDQGAGTEAFF. The CDR3 nucleotides read TGTGCCAGCAGTGATCAGGGGGCAGGGACTGAAGCTTTCTTT.

About this clone: Sequence at one end of the junction differs from germline and may be a read error. The V and J genes are TRBV7-7 and TRBJ1-1; D remains ambiguous. Looked up from germline, CDR1 is SSHAT and CDR2 is FNYEAQ (reference sequence). The CDR3 has 13 amino acids. This CDR3 reads CASSLGKNTEAFF. Here the CDR3 DNA reads TGTGCTAGCAGCCTCGGGAAGAACACTGAAGCTTTCTTT.

The chain joins TRBV19 to TRBJ2-2, with 13 bases fitting TRBD2. Germline CDR1 reads LNHDA; CDR2 reads SQIVND (reference sequence). The CDR3 is 16 residues long. V lost 7 bases, J lost 7 bases, and 9 bases stayed unmatched. The CDR3 DNA reads TGTGCCAGTAAAGGACTAGCGGGAGATTTAATCGGGGAGCTGTTTTTT. It yields the protein CASKGLAGDLIGELFF.

The chain is built from TRBV19 and TRBJ2-4, with TRBD2 matching over 7 bases. V shed 4 bases, J shed 1 base, and the junction held 7 bases outside the gene matches. This CDR3 has 16 amino acids. Germline values: CDR1 LNHDA, CDR2 SQIVND (reference sequence). The CDR3 DNA reads TGTGCCAGTAGTAGGGAGGGAAACGGGGCCAAAAACATTCAGTACTTC. This sequence encodes CASSREGNGAKNIQYF.

V usage is TRBV18 and J usage is TRBJ2-7; 9 nucleotides match TRBD1. This CDR3 is 14 amino acids long. Germline V lookup: CDR1 KGHSH, CDR2 LQKENI. With V trimmed by 3 bases and J by 4 bases, 4 bases remained unmatched. The DNA of the CDR3 is TGTGCCAGCTCACCTCCCGGGACAGGGTACGAGCAGTACTTC. Its translation is CASSPPGTGYEQYF.

V usage is TRBV18 and J usage is TRBJ1-1, with 8 bases identical to TRBD1. The CDR3 extends over 13 amino acids. CDR1 KGHSH and CDR2 LQKENI come from the germline V gene. The V and J ends lost 9 bases and 5 bases, in that order; junction bases with no gene match: 8. DNA of the CDR3: TGTGCCAGTTTAACAGGGGGAGGAACTGAAGCTTTCTTT. Its translation is CASLTGGGTEAFF.

The rearrangement links TRBV9 to TRBJ1-5; D not resolved. The CDR3 has 15 amino acids. Germline CDR1 reads SGDLS; CDR2 reads YYNGEE. V lost 0 bases to trimming and J lost 5 bases, with 12 bases between them. CDR3 in amino acids: CASSVDPRSDQPQHF. CDR3 nucleotides: TGTGCCAGCAGCGTAGACCCTAGGAGCGATCAGCCCCAGCATTTT.

This clone was counted only a few times. CDR3 sequence reads: CASSQGRISNQPQHF. For the CDR3, the DNA is TGTGCCAGCAGCCAAGGGAGAATTAGCAATCAGCCCCAGCATTTT. The chain links TRBV4-2 to TRBJ1-5; D remains ambiguous. This CDR3 region has 15 residues. V lost 1 base to trimming and J lost 0 bases, with 7 bases between them. CDR1 and CDR2 from the germline V gene are LGHNA and YNFKEQ.

This clone has more than one count but fewer than ten. The chain employs TRBV19 and TRBJ1-1, with 9 bases that match TRBD1. Germline trimming cut 5 bases from V and 6 bases from J; bases unmatched to any gene: 10. CDR1 and CDR2 from the germline V gene are LNHDA and SQIVND (reference sequence). The CDR3 spans 15 residues. CDR3 in amino acids: CASSPRDRVVAEAFF. In DNA form, the CDR3 reads TGTGCCAGTAGTCCTCGGGACAGGGTCGTAGCTGAAGCTTTCTTT.

The J gene is TRBJ2-1, the V gene TRBV11-3; TRBD1 might be the D (6 bases). The germline CDR1 and CDR2 sequences are SGHNT and YENEEA. V lost 0 bases to trimming and J lost 5 bases, with 11 bases between them. The CDR3 consists of 15 residues. DNA of the CDR3: TGTGCCAGCAGCTTAGATCAGGGGCCGAACAATGAGCAGTTCTTC. Its translation: CASSLDQGPNNEQFF.

The chain combines TRBV18 with TRBJ1-1; 7 positions match TRBD1. The germline V gene encodes CDR1 KGHSH and CDR2 LQKENI. The CDR3 contains 12 residues. The ends lost 2 bases at V and 8 bases at J; junction bases unmatched: 2. The CDR3 loop is CASSPGQEEAFF. The CDR3 DNA sequence: TGTGCCAGCTCACCAGGACAGGAAGAAGCTTTCTTT. The full variable domain, its missing parts supplied by reference TRBV18 and TRBJ1-1, is NAGVMQNPRHLVRRRGQEARLRCSPMKGHSHVYWYRQLPEEGLKFMVYLQKENIIDESGMPKERFSAEFPKEGPSILRIQQVVRGDSAAYFCASSPGQEEAFFGQGTRLTVV.

This clone occurred a few times. This chain uses TRBV6-5 with TRBJ2-7, with D perhaps TRBD1 (8 bases). Germline CDR1 MNHEY, CDR2 SVGAGI. This CDR3 region has 15 residues. Trimming left V 6 bases short and J 5 bases short, with 20 bases between. CDR3 DNA sequence: TGTGCCAGCAGCGCTACAGGGGGGAGGGGGAACGAGCAGTACGTC. Its translation is CASSATGGRGNEQYV.

The chain links TRBV28 to TRBJ1-2, with 8 bases aligning to TRBD1. CDR3 size: 14 residues. Unmatched junction bases numbered 11, after V lost 6 bases and J lost 8 bases. CDR1 is MDHEN, CDR2 SYDVKM, per germline. The CDR3 DNA follows: TGTGCCAGCAGCATGCGACAGGGGTTTTGGGGCTACACCTTC. Its protein is CASSMRQGFWGYTF.

The V call is TRBV28, the J call TRBJ2-2, with D perhaps matching TRBD2 (6 bases). The CDR3 covers 15 residues. Germline values: CDR1 MDHEN, CDR2 SYDVKM. With 2 bases removed from V and 5 bases from J, the gap between germline ends came to 12 bases. CDR3 bases: TGTGCCAGCAGTTTACTCGGAGGGAAGACCGGGGAGCTGTTTTTT. The encoded protein is CASSLLGGKTGELFF.

The rearrangement joins TRBV7-2 to TRBJ2-7; TRBD2 is a possible D gene (6 bases). This CDR3 comprises 14 residues. Germline CDR1 reads SGHTA; CDR2 reads FQGNSA. V was clipped by 10 bases and J by 4 bases, with 20 bases between them. CDR3 amino acids: CATSGLSGLYEQYF. In DNA form, the CDR3 reads TGTGCCACCTCAGGATTGAGCGGGTTGTACGAGCAGTACTTC.

J is TRBJ1-2 and V is TRBV9; D gene unclear. CDR1 SGDLS and CDR2 YYNGEE come from the germline V gene. V shed 0 bases and J shed 5 bases, with 8 bases lying between them. This CDR3 is built from 13 residues. CDR3 sequence: CASSVEEAYGYTF. The CDR3, as DNA: TGTGCCAGCAGCGTAGAGGAGGCGTATGGCTACACCTTC.

V gene TRBV7-3 combines with J gene TRBJ1-2; D is ambiguous. Germline CDR1 is SGHTA and CDR2 is FQGTGA. The CDR3 contains 13 residues. Trimming left V 5 bases short and J 8 bases short, with 15 bases between. CDR3 protein: CASSPDSREGYTF. For the CDR3, the DNA is TGTGCCAGCAGCCCGGACTCCCGGGAAGGCTACACCTTC.

The chain joins TRBV19 to TRBJ2-2; 12 bases are shared with TRBD1. Germline assignment: CDR1 LNHDA and CDR2 SQIVND (reference sequence). J was trimmed by 5 bases and V by 9 bases; bases with no gene match: 4. The CDR3 is 14 amino acids. The CDR3 nucleotides read TGTGCCAGCTGGGACAGGGGGCGGACCGGGGAGCTGTTTTTT. Encoded protein: CASWDRGRTGELFF.

This clone is a singleton in its sample. The gene calls are TRBV5-1 and TRBJ1-2; perhaps TRBD1 as D (5 bases). This CDR3 has 15 amino acids. In germline, CDR1 is SGHRS, CDR2 YFSETQ. Trimming stripped 0 bases from V and 5 bases from J, with 14 bases between. The CDR3 DNA reads as TGCGCCAGCAGCTTGGAAGGGGCAACCACTTATGGCTACACCTTC. Residues: CASSLEGATTYGYTF.

The chain joins TRBV28 to TRBJ1-5, with TRBD1 identical over 7 bases. The CDR3 runs to 16 residues. Germline CDR1 MDHEN, CDR2 SYDVKM. Germline trimming cut 6 bases from V and 0 bases from J; bases unmatched to any gene: 8. The CDR3 is CASSYRGKYSNQPQHF. The CDR3 region has the DNA TGTGCCAGCAGCTACAGGGGAAAGTATAGCAATCAGCCCCAGCATTTT.

The chain links TRBV5-1 to TRBJ2-4; 9 bases line up with TRBD1. The CDR3 runs 18 residues. Losses at the gene ends were 5 bases for V and 0 bases for J; bases not matched to a gene: 12. The germline gives CDR1 SGHRS, CDR2 YFSETQ. The CDR3 sequence: CASRSGQGFPLAKNIQYF. In DNA form, the CDR3 reads TGCGCCAGCAGGTCCGGACAGGGGTTCCCACTAGCCAAAAACATTCAGTACTTC.

The chain couples TRBV6-6 to TRBJ1-3; unclear D gene. The CDR3 contains 14 residues. The V end was cut by 1 base, the J end by 3 bases, with 7 bases between. CDR1 is MNHNY, CDR2 SVGAGI, per germline (reference sequence). The CDR3 bases are TGTGCCAGCAGTTACTGGTCGGGTGGAAACACCATATATTTT. Protein: CASSYWSGGNTIYF.

This chain uses TRBV7-2 with TRBJ2-1, with 8 bases lining up with TRBD1. The CDR3 is 15 residues long. The V gene's germline CDR1 is SGHTA and CDR2 FQGNSA. Trimming at V came to 3 bases and at J to 6 bases, leaving 7 bases not matched to a gene. The CDR3 loop reads CASSFPDRGFNEQFF. The CDR3 bases are TGTGCCAGCAGCTTTCCCGACAGGGGTTTCAATGAGCAGTTCTTC.

The rearrangement uses TRBV6-5 and TRBJ2-3; D remains unclear. Germline values: CDR1 MNHEY, CDR2 SVGAGI. The V end was cut by 6 bases, the J end by 2 bases, with 9 bases between. The CDR3 length is 13 residues. DNA of the CDR3: TGTGCCAGCAGAAAGCCGTCCACAGATACGCAGTATTTT. This translates into CASRKPSTDTQYF.

The chain is built from TRBV2 and TRBJ2-1; the match to TRBD2 covers 7 bases. The V gene end was trimmed by 6 bases and the J gene end by 12 bases; junction bases not matched to a gene: 8. The CDR3 is 12 residues long. Germline lookup yields CDR1 SNHLY and CDR2 FYNNEI. This CDR3 reads CASRRLASAQFF. CDR3 nucleotide sequence: TGTGCCAGCAGACGACTAGCCTCGGCGCAGTTCTTC.